The clone carrying this T cell receptor (beta chain) has at least ten counts. A read error may account for a junction end that differs from germline. This record belongs to a study of human T cells and chemical hapten exposure. CDR3 length: 11 amino acids. Germline-derived CDR1 and CDR2 are MNHEY and SVGEGT. TCRdb re-derived calls from the RACE reads in MiXCR, one entry per CDR3 protein. The sample holds approximately 87,000 distinct CDR3 sequences; roughly an eighth are singletons and the top ten take 2.5% to 4%. Time point indicated: patch test 2, 6 weeks after DPC sensitization. Indicated treatment: therapeutic diphenylcyclopropenone sensitization with weekly scalp DPC.

This TCR derives from a woman in her thirties or forties with alopecia areata. Some clones in this sample may be carry-over from other donors' samples. The V and J genes are TRBV6-2 or TRBV6-3 and TRBJ1-1; D remains unclear. Sequences were derived from whole blood, sampled in connection with sensitization to the hapten diphenylcyclopropenone (DPC). Here the CDR3 reads CASLSSAEAFF. The CDR3 region has the DNA TGTGCCAGCCTTTCCAGCGCTGAAGCCTTCTTT.